Listed below are T cell receptor beta chains from one sample, sequenced in a study of early T cells in non-severe SARS-CoV-2 infection. TCRdb analysed the 5' RACE reads with MiXCR anew, one entry per CDR3 protein. Of some 22,000 distinct CDR3 sequences listed, around 4.2% are singletons. The sequenced sample was whole blood. The receptors derive from an adult who was a healthcare worker with PCR-confirmed SARS-CoV-2 infection or an uninfected control (not recorded which). CDR3s include the opening cysteine and the closing phenylalanine or tryptophan. The D gene is left open where the match is weak. Size is omitted from some rows. Given values are once, few, many or a class for expanded clones.

V gene	D gene	clone size	J gene	CDR3 DNA	CDR3 protein
TRBV9	NA	many	TRBJ1-2	TGTGCCAGCAGCGGAAACAGGGAAGGCTACACCTTC	CASSGNREGYTF
TRBV20-1	TRBD2	many	TRBJ2-3	TGCAGTGCTAGTCTAGCGGGGGGGCGGAATACGCAGTATTTT	CSASLAGGRNTQYF
TRBV6-1	TRBD2	few	TRBJ2-3	TGTGCCAGCAGTGAAGTTGGGGGGGGGCAGTATTTT	CASSEVGGGQYF
TRBV15	NA	medium-sized	TRBJ2-3	TGTGCCACCAGCGAGGGTAAGGGGGACACAGATACGCAGTATTTT	CATSEGKGDTDTQYF
TRBV12-3/TRBV12-4	NA	many	TRBJ2-6	TGTGCCAGCAACCTACACTCTGGGGCCAACGTCCTGACTTTC	CASNLHSGANVLTF
TRBV29-1	TRBD1	NA	TRBJ2-5	TGCAGCGTTTTTCTACCGGGACAGTTTTTCGGTATGACCCAGTACTTC	CSVFLPGQFFGMTQYF
TRBV4-1	NA	many	TRBJ2-5	TGCGCCAGCAGCCTCCTCGGGACTCGTCAAGAGACCCAGTACTTC	CASSLLGTRQETQYF
TRBV12-3/TRBV12-4	TRBD2	few	TRBJ2-1	TGTGCCAGCAGTTTCGTCAGCGGGGGGTACAATGAGCAGTTCTTC	CASSFVSGGYNEQFF
TRBV4-2	TRBD1	many	TRBJ1-6	TGTGCCAGCAGCCAGGACAGGGATTCACCCCTCCACTTT	CASSQDRDSPLHF
TRBV7-8	TRBD2	few	TRBJ2-5	TGTGCCAGCAGCTTAGGACTAGCCCCGAAGGAAGAGACCCAGTACTTC	CASSLGLAPKEETQYF
TRBV12-3/TRBV12-4	TRBD2	few	TRBJ2-1	TGTGCCAGCAGCCTAGCGGGGGGGCACATGGGTGAGCAGTTCTTC	CASSLAGGHMGEQFF
TRBV5-1	NA	NA	TRBJ2-7	TGCGCCAGCAGCTTGCGGTACGAGGCCTACGAGCAGTACTTC	CASSLRYEAYEQYF
TRBV20-1	NA	NA	TRBJ2-7	TGCAGTGCTAGAGATACCGGGCGCGGAAGGAACGAGCAGTACTTC	CSARDTGRGRNEQYF
TRBV15	NA	many	TRBJ2-1	TGTGCCACCAGCAGGGACCGCAGGACCTACAATGAGCAGTTCTTC	CATSRDRRTYNEQFF
TRBV28	NA	many	TRBJ2-3	TGTGCCAGCAGTTTAATCGGGCTAGCTCCAGATACGCAGTATTTT	CASSLIGLAPDTQYF
TRBV18	TRBD2	many	TRBJ2-7	TGTGCCAGCTCAATCGGGACTAGCGGATTCTTGGGGGAGCAGTACTTC	CASSIGTSGFLGEQYF
TRBV5-6	NA	many	TRBJ1-6	TGTGCCAGCAGCTTGGTCCCGACAGGCGCAGGTTCACCCCTCCACTTT	CASSLVPTGAGSPLHF
TRBV7-9	TRBD2	many	TRBJ2-3	TGTGCCAGCAGCTTAGTAGCGGGGGAATGGAGAGATACGCAGTATTTT	CASSLVAGEWRDTQYF
TRBV4-3	TRBD2	NA	TRBJ2-1	TGCGCCAGCAGCCAAGTGGTAGCGGGGGGACCCGAAAAACCCATGCCGTACAATGAGCAGTTCTTC	CASSQVVAGGPEKPMPYNEQFF
TRBV30	NA	many	TRBJ2-7	TGTGCCTGGATCCGTTTAGGTGGCTCCGGCTACGAGCAGTACTTC	CAWIRLGGSGYEQYF
TRBV12-3/TRBV12-4	TRBD1	few	TRBJ2-5	TGTGCCAGCAGCGCCGAGAACAGGGGCCAAGAGACCCAGTACTTC	CASSAENRGQETQYF
TRBV7-9	NA	NA	TRBJ1-2	TGTGCCAGCAGCTTAGCGGGGGGCCGAGCTAACTATGGCTACACCTTC	CASSLAGGRANYGYTF
TRBV7-9	TRBD1	many	TRBJ1-2	TGTGCCAGCAGCTCAAGAGGACAGGTTGGGGCTAACTATGGCTACACCTTC	CASSSRGQVGANYGYTF
TRBV27	NA	NA	TRBJ2-1	TGTGCCAGCAGTGCAACCCGGACAGACAATGAGCAGTTCTTC	CASSATRTDNEQFF
TRBV30	NA	many	TRBJ1-1	TGTGCCTGGACCCCCTCCGGGACGAAGAGGTACACTGAAGCTTTCTTT	CAWTPSGTKRYTEAFF
TRBV29-1	NA	medium-sized	TRBJ1-2	TGCAGCGTTTCGGTGTTCAACTATGGCTACACCTTC	CSVSVFNYGYTF
TRBV12-3/TRBV12-4	NA	many	TRBJ2-1	TGTGCCAGCGGTGCCCGGGGGGCGTACAATGAGCAGTTCTTC	CASGARGAYNEQFF
TRBV4-3	NA	many	TRBJ2-6	TGCGCCAGCAGCCAAGATCGGTGGGATTCGGGGGCCAACGTCCTGACTTTC	CASSQDRWDSGANVLTF
TRBV20-1	NA	many	TRBJ2-3	TGCAGTGTTAAAAGGAGGCATACGCAGTATTTT	CSVKRRHTQYF
TRBV24-1	NA	few	TRBJ2-1	TGTGCCACCTTAGCAGGGGAAGAATCAGGTGAGCAGTTCTTC	CATLAGEESGEQFF
TRBV28	NA	many	TRBJ2-3	TGTGCCAGCAGTCCCTTCGGGGTCGGAGGGACAGATACGCAGTATTTT	CASSPFGVGGTDTQYF
TRBV29-1	NA	many	TRBJ1-6	TGCAGCGCTAGTGTTCCTGGGGGACCCCTCCACTTT	CSASVPGGPLHF
TRBV20-1	NA	many	TRBJ1-1	TGCAGTGCTAGAGATCAAAAGGGGACGAAAGCTTTCTTT	CSARDQKGTKAFF
TRBV2	NA	few	TRBJ2-7	TGTGCCAGCAGTGTGGAGGAGGCATCCTACGAGCAGTACTTC	CASSVEEASYEQYF
TRBV5-1	TRBD2	many	TRBJ2-7	TGCGCCAGCAGCCCCGGGACTAGCTACGCCGAGCAGTACTTC	CASSPGTSYAEQYF
TRBV30	NA	NA	TRBJ2-5	TGTGCCTGGAGGGTCCTGGTGGGGACCCAAGAGACCCAGTACTTC	CAWRVLVGTQETQYF
TRBV7-2	TRBD2	NA	TRBJ2-7	TGTGCCAGCAGCTTACTAGCGGGGGGGCCCGCGGAGCAGTACTTC	CASSLLAGGPAEQYF
TRBV6-5	NA	many	TRBJ2-7	TGTGCCAGCAGTTCTACGTTGAGGTACTCCTACGAGCAGTACTTC	CASSSTLRYSYEQYF
TRBV28	NA	many	TRBJ1-2	TGTGCCAGCAGTTTAGGGGGGGGAGCTAACTATGGCTACACCTTC	CASSLGGGANYGYTF
TRBV5-6	NA	many	TRBJ2-1	TGTGCCAGCAGTCTTGGACCCTCAGGGCGGAATGAGCAGTTCTTC	CASSLGPSGRNEQFF
TRBV6-5	TRBD2	few	TRBJ2-7	TGTGCCAGCAGTTACTCGGCTAGCGGCTACGAGCAGTACTTC	CASSYSASGYEQYF
TRBV28	NA	medium-sized	TRBJ2-7	TGTGCCAGCACCCCTCCGGACAGCTCCTACGAGCAGTACTTC	CASTPPDSSYEQYF
TRBV6-6	NA	many	TRBJ2-1	TGTGCCAGCAGTTATCGGATAGGATCCTACAATGAGCAGTTCTTC	CASSYRIGSYNEQFF
TRBV2	NA	NA	TRBJ1-2	TGTGCCAGCAGAGATGACAGTATAAGCTATGGCTACACCTTC	CASRDDSISYGYTF
TRBV7-9	NA	many	TRBJ2-7	TGTGCCAGCCCACCATCAGGGTCGGCCTCCTACGAGCAGTACTTC	CASPPSGSASYEQYF
TRBV7-9	NA	many	TRBJ1-5	TGTGCCAGCAGCTTAGCAAACAGCCATCAGCCCCAGCATTTT	CASSLANSHQPQHF
TRBV7-2	TRBD1	many	TRBJ2-1	TGTGCCAGCAGCCCTAGAGGGGGCATAGTCTATGAGCAGTTCTTC	CASSPRGGIVYEQFF
TRBV7-2	NA	few	TRBJ2-7	TGTGCCAGCAGCTTAGCCGCAGGGCTGGCCGAGCAGTACTTC	CASSLAAGLAEQYF
TRBV9	TRBD1	many	TRBJ2-1	TGTGCCAGCAGTCCGGGACAGAATACTTATGAGCAGTTCTTC	CASSPGQNTYEQFF
TRBV7-9	NA	NA	TRBJ2-7	TGTGCCAGCAGCTTACAATACAGGGTCCACGAGCAGAACTTC	CASSLQYRVHEQNF
TRBV25-1	TRBD1	many	TRBJ1-2	TGTGCCAGCAGTGAATACGGGACAGGGTACGGCTACACCTTC	CASSEYGTGYGYTF
TRBV5-5	NA	few	TRBJ2-1	TGTGCCAGCAGCGCCGGACCGGGCAATGAGCAGTTCTTC	CASSAGPGNEQFF
TRBV4-2	NA	many	TRBJ1-2	TGTGCCAGCAGCCAAGATCGTCAGTATTGGGAAGGCTACACCTTC	CASSQDRQYWEGYTF
TRBV15	NA	many	TRBJ1-1	TGTGCCACCAGCAGAGGGGAGGACACTGAAGCTTTCTTT	CATSRGEDTEAFF